This TCR beta chain comes out of a study of beta chain features in type 1 diabetes. Overall study findings and caveats: Shorter TCRB CDR3s, moderately but significantly so, marked every one of the four CD4+ subsets in Type 1 diabetes patients. Diminished insertions and augmented deletions at VDJ junctions characterized type 1 diabetes patients. PCR may have favored shorter templates equally in patients and controls.

Reverse transcription of all isolated RNA meant that expressed TCRB transcripts were sequenced. Some clones are missing from TCRdb's copy, which holds only in-frame ones; the method was immunoSEQ multiplex PCR. Among 680,000 or so clones listed, under 15% were seen once. A note on this clone: What it recognizes is unknown.

Sequenced material: naive CD4+ T cells from blood. The origin of this receptor is a man aged 18 to 30 with type 1 diabetes.

CDR3 region: CASSQPGRGRKETQYF. Here the CDR3 DNA reads TGCGCCAGCAGCCAGCCAGGGAGGGGTAGAAAAGAGACCCAGTACTTC. The chain combines TRBV4-1 with TRBJ2-5, with 7 bases matching TRBD2. V dropped 3 bases and J dropped 3; count of bases not matched to a gene: 10. The germline V gene has CDR1 MGHRA and CDR2 YSYEKL. The CDR3 spans 16 residues.